These 32 T cell receptor beta chains were all obtained from the same sample, sequenced in a study of T-cell memory formation after mild COVID-19. One entry per CDR3 protein, called by TCRdb with MiXCR from the 5' RACE reads. Found here are approximately 34,000 distinct CDR3 sequences, 7.5% to 8% of them singletons; the top ten hold less than 30%. What was sequenced was PBMCs or a T cell subset sorted from them (not recorded which). These receptors were obtained from a man aged 18 to 30 who had mild COVID-19 (a few samples of this study predate the infection). Cell type and time point are not known.

This clonotype was seen at least ten times. This rearrangement joins TRBV7-3 to TRBJ1-6; D is uncertain. Per the germline V gene, CDR1 is SGHTA and CDR2 is FQGTGA. The CDR3 is made up of 13 amino acids. V was pared by 4 bases and J by 8 bases, with 9 bases between. CDR3 region: CASSWRWDSPLHF. CDR3 nucleotides: TGTGCCAGCAGCTGGAGGTGGGATTCACCCCTCCACTTT.

In its sample, this clonotype was seen many times. The chain is built from TRBV9 and TRBJ1-6; D not resolved. V lost 4 bases, J lost 11 bases, and 16 bases lay in between. CDR1 is SGDLS, CDR2 YYNGEE, per germline. The CDR3 extends over 14 amino acids. The CDR3 loop reads CASSPAGGVPPLHF. CDR3 sequence (DNA): TGTGCCAGCAGCCCCGCCGGTGGAGTCCCACCCCTCCACTTT.

This clonotype has at least ten counts. V is TRBV7-3 and J is TRBJ2-3; D might be TRBD1 or TRBD2, each matching 5 bases. The CDR3 length is 14 residues. The germline V and J ends were trimmed by 2 bases and 0 bases, with 6 bases remaining between them. Germline loops: CDR1 SGHTA, CDR2 FQGTGA. The CDR3 protein is CASSLWGSTDTQYF. CDR3 in DNA: TGTGCCAGCAGCTTATGGGGGAGCACAGATACGCAGTATTTT.

This clonotype came up many times. The V call is TRBV5-1, the J call TRBJ2-1; a weak D match, TRBD2 (5 bases). This CDR3 is built from 19 residues. V lost 7 bases and J lost 0, with 26 bases in between. Germline CDR1 reads SGHRS; CDR2 reads YFSETQ. CDR3: CASCPGKEFNFFSYNEQFF. In nucleotides, the CDR3 is TGCGCCAGCTGCCCCGGGAAGGAGTTTAATTTTTTCTCCTACAATGAGCAGTTCTTC. Looking up the rest from reference TRBV5-1 and TRBJ2-1 gives the full variable domain: KAGVTQTPRYLIKTRGQQVTLSCSPISGHRSVSWYQQTPGQGLQFLFEYFSETQRNKGNFPGRFSGRQFSNSRSEMNVSTLELGDSALYLCASCPGKEFNFFSYNEQFFGPGTRLTVL.

This clonotype was counted many times. The rearrangement uses TRBV7-2 and TRBJ2-3; D assignment may be TRBD1 or TRBD2 (6 bases each). V lost 5 bases and J lost 6, with 9 bases in between. The CDR3 spans 12 residues. CDR1 is SGHTA and CDR2 is FQGNSA in the germline V gene. In DNA, the CDR3 is TGTGCCAGCAGCCCCGGGGGCGATACGCAGTATTTT. Translation gives CASSPGGDTQYF.

The chain has TRBV5-1 and TRBJ1-2; tentative D call: TRBD1 (5 bases). Germline V gene lookup returns CDR1 SGHRS and CDR2 YFSETQ. This CDR3 comprises 13 residues. V lost 2 bases and J 6 bases, leaving 11 bases between the germline ends. The CDR3 DNA sequence: TGCGCCAGCAGCTTACAAGGGGACCATGGCTACACCTTC. Protein sequence: CASSLQGDHGYTF.

This clonotype has at least ten counts. The rearrangement uses TRBV4-1 and TRBJ2-5, with TRBD1 matching 7 bases. The germline V gene has CDR1 MGHRA and CDR2 YSYEKL. CDR3 size: 15 residues. Losses at the gene ends were 4 bases for V and 4 bases for J; bases not matched to a gene: 9. The CDR3 reads CASSRFRGQGETQYF. The CDR3 bases are TGCGCCAGCAGCCGATTTAGGGGGCAGGGAGAGACCCAGTACTTC.

This clonotype was seen many times. This chain links TRBV4-1 with TRBJ2-7; possible D gene TRBD1, 5 bases. Germline V gene sequence: CDR1 MGHRA, CDR2 YSYEKL. The CDR3 totals 13 residues. Trimming stripped 4 bases from V and 5 bases from J, with 12 bases between. The CDR3 DNA reads TGCGCCAGCAGCCCGAGCCAGGGTAACGAGCAGTACTTC. It codes for CASSPSQGNEQYF.

This clonotype showed up many times. The chain is built from TRBV7-9 and TRBJ2-3, with D tentatively TRBD2 (6 bases). The CDR3 totals 14 residues. Per the germline V gene, CDR1 is SEHNR and CDR2 is FQNEAQ (reference sequence). The V end lost 1 base, the J end lost 4 bases, and 9 bases lay between the germline ends. Written as DNA, the CDR3 is TGTGCCAGCAGCTTAGGTTGGGGGGCAGATACGCAGTATTTT. It translates to CASSLGWGADTQYF.

The sample holds many counts of this clonotype. This chain joins TRBV5-1 and TRBJ2-3; 7 nucleotides match TRBD1. Germline loops: CDR1 SGHRS, CDR2 YFSETQ. With 6 bases clipped from V and 2 bases from J, the junction kept 6 bases outside the gene matches. This CDR3 comprises 14 residues. CDR3 bases: TGCGCCAGCACTCTAGAGGGGGCCACAGATACGCAGTATTTT. Residues: CASTLEGATDTQYF.

This clonotype showed up many times. This rearrangement joins TRBV7-3 to TRBJ2-3, with D uncertain. CDR1 and CDR2 from the germline V gene are SGHTA and FQGTGA. Trimming took 5 bases from V and 1 from J, leaving 10 bases between them. This CDR3 has 14 residues. In DNA form, the CDR3 reads TGTGCCAGCAGCCCAGTTGGGGGCACAGATACGCAGTATTTT. This sequence encodes CASSPVGGTDTQYF.

This clonotype was detected many times. This rearrangement joins TRBV6-5 to TRBJ2-5; tentatively, D is TRBD2 (7 bases). The CDR3 sequence is 15 residues long. Trimming removed 2 bases at V and 5 bases at J, with 15 bases between. Germline V gene data show CDR1 as MNHEY and CDR2 as SVGAGI. The CDR3 nucleotides read TGTGCCAGCAGTTACGGGGGGGGCCGGTTGGAGACCCAGTACTTC. It encodes CASSYGGGRLETQYF.

V is TRBV27 and J is TRBJ2-7, with D possibly being TRBD1 (6 bases). The V end lost 8 bases, the J end lost 5 bases, and 10 bases lay between the germline ends. CDR1 MNHEY and CDR2 SMNVEV come from the germline V gene (reference sequence). The CDR3 is made up of 11 amino acids. In DNA, the CDR3 is TGTGCCAGCTCCAGGGGAAACGAGCAGTACTTC. As protein: CASSRGNEQYF.

This clonotype was counted many times. This chain joins TRBV5-1 and TRBJ2-5; TRBD2 might be the D (6 bases). There are 15 residues in the CDR3. The germline V and J ends were trimmed by 0 bases and 5 bases, with 14 bases remaining between them. Per germline, CDR1 SGHRS and CDR2 YFSETQ. CDR3 sequence: CASSLELPRGETQYF. In DNA, the CDR3 is TGCGCCAGCAGCTTGGAGCTCCCCCGGGGGGAGACCCAGTACTTC.

This clonotype was recorded at least ten times. The V call is TRBV27, the J call TRBJ2-5, with TRBD2 matching over 11 bases. CDR1 MNHEY and CDR2 SMNVEV come from the germline V gene (reference sequence). The CDR3 loop spans 11 amino acids. Unmatched junction bases numbered 2, after V lost 10 bases and J lost 7 bases. CDR3 DNA: TGTGCCACCACTAGCGGGGGGACCCAGTACTTC. Residues: CATTSGGTQYF.

Within the sample, this clonotype is medium-sized. V and J are TRBV9 and TRBJ2-7, with 11 bases lining up with TRBD1. V lost 2 bases and J lost 0; bases outside the gene matches: 1. This CDR3 comprises 15 residues. Germline V gene lookup returns CDR1 SGDLS and CDR2 YYNGEE. The CDR3 region has the DNA TGTGCCAGCAGCGTCGGGACAGGGGGCTCCTACGAGCAGTACTTC. Translated: CASSVGTGGSYEQYF.

This clonotype was observed many times. J is TRBJ2-5 and V is TRBV9; D may be TRBD2 (6 bases). The CDR3 runs 16 residues. Trimming removed 3 bases at V and 4 bases at J, with 19 bases between. The V gene's germline CDR1 is SGDLS and CDR2 YYNGEE. As DNA, the CDR3 is TGTGCCAGCAGCGGAAGGGACTTCCCCGGGGGAGAGACCCAGTACTTC. Its translation is CASSGRDFPGGETQYF. Supplemented by reference TRBV9 and TRBJ2-5, the full variable domain reads DSGVTQTPKHLITATGQRVTLRCSPRSGDLSVYWYQQSLDQGLQFLIQYYNGEERAKGNILERFSAQQFPDLHSELNLSSLELGDSALYFCASSGRDFPGGETQYFGPGTRLLVL.

This clonotype was observed a few times. The V and J genes are TRBV27 and TRBJ2-7; 7 nucleotides match TRBD1. CDR3 length: 16 amino acids. CDR1 is MNHEY, CDR2 SMNVEV, per germline (reference sequence). The trim removed 3 bases at V and 2 bases at J, leaving 10 bases unmatched. The CDR3 region is CASSFLLGTEAYEQYV. In DNA form, the CDR3 reads TGTGCCAGCAGTTTCCTCTTGGGGACAGAGGCCTACGAGCAGTACGTC.

This clonotype came up a few times. The chain couples TRBV30 to TRBJ2-5; D perhaps matches TRBD1 (5 bases). The CDR3 loop spans 13 amino acids. Germline V gives CDR1 GTSNPN, CDR2 SVGIG (reference sequence). V shed 2 bases and J shed 7 bases, with 14 bases lying between them. CDR3 nucleotides: TGTGCCTGGAGTATCCAAGGGGTTGTGACCCAGTACTTC. Its translation is CAWSIQGVVTQYF.

This clonotype showed up many times. The gene calls are TRBV12-3 or TRBV12-4 and TRBJ2-3; D not resolved. CDR3 length: 15 amino acids. The V end lost 8 bases, the J end lost 3 bases, and 18 bases lay between the germline ends. Here the CDR3 reads CASGRVFGPTDTQYF. CDR3 coding DNA: TGTGCCAGCGGACGGGTCTTTGGGCCTACAGATACGCAGTATTTT.

V and J are TRBV6-1 and TRBJ2-3, with D maybe TRBD2 (5 bases). Deletions cut 7 bases from V and 0 bases from J, with 11 bases between. The CDR3 covers 14 residues. Germline CDR1 MNHNS, CDR2 SASEGT. The CDR3 nucleotides are TGTGCCAGCAAGGAAATAGCGAGCACAGATACGCAGTATTTT. Encoded protein: CASKEIASTDTQYF.

This rearrangement joins TRBV6-4 to TRBJ2-1, with 10 bases that match TRBD2. Germline V gene sequence: CDR1 MRHNA, CDR2 SNTAGT. There are 16 residues in the CDR3. Trimming cost V 0 bases and J 5 bases; bases outside gene matches: 4. The CDR3 nucleotides read TGTGCCAGCAGTGACTCGTCTAGCGGGGGAAACAATGAGCAGTTCTTC. Amino acid sequence: CASSDSSSGGNNEQFF.

This clonotype was seen a handful of times. V is TRBV27 and J is TRBJ1-1; tentatively, D is TRBD1 (5 bases). Germline V CDR1 and CDR2: MNHEY, SMNVEV (reference sequence). Trimming stripped 6 bases from V and 3 bases from J, with 8 bases between. This CDR3 is 12 amino acids long. The CDR3 DNA is TGTGCCAGCAGGGGGCGGTACACTGAAGCTTTCTTT. Residues: CASRGRYTEAFF.

This clonotype was counted between two and nine times. V and J are TRBV29-1 and TRBJ1-2; tentatively, D is TRBD1 (5 bases). Germline lookup yields CDR1 SQVTM and CDR2 ANQGSEA. V lost 0 bases, J lost 4 bases, and 9 bases lay in between. This CDR3 region has 13 residues. CDR3 sequence: CSVEEDSSYGYTF. The CDR3 nucleotides read TGCAGCGTTGAAGAAGACAGCTCCTATGGCTACACCTTC.

At least ten counts were recorded for this clonotype. This chain links TRBV6-5 with TRBJ2-3, with TRBD2 as a possible D gene (5 bases). This CDR3 spans 15 amino acids. Germline V gene sequence: CDR1 MNHEY, CDR2 SVGAGI. Trimming pared 0 bases from V and 7 bases from J, leaving 14 bases between. The CDR3 DNA reads as TGTGCCAGCAGTTACTCTGTAGGCCTAGCTTATACGCAGTATTTT. Translating it yields CASSYSVGLAYTQYF.

There are many counts of this clonotype. The rearrangement uses TRBV5-1 and TRBJ1-4; TRBD1 matches at 10 bases. CDR3 length: 15 residues. Germline trimming cut 4 bases from V and 6 bases from J; bases unmatched to any gene: 6. The germline V gene encodes CDR1 SGHRS and CDR2 YFSETQ. The CDR3 here is CASSPLGTGDEKLFF. CDR3 nucleotides: TGCGCCAGCAGCCCCCTGGGGACAGGGGATGAAAAACTGTTTTTT.

This clonotype was picked up a small number of times. V is TRBV5-1 and J is TRBJ1-3, with unresolved D. Germline assignment: CDR1 SGHRS and CDR2 YFSETQ. Trimming took off 4 bases at V and 8 bases at J, with 10 bases between the two ends. The CDR3 has 12 residues. This CDR3 is CASSPGWDTIYF. The CDR3 DNA reads as TGCGCCAGCAGCCCCGGCTGGGACACCATATATTTT.

This clonotype appeared a few times. V gene TRBV4-1 combines with J gene TRBJ2-3; D gene ambiguous. In germline, CDR1 is MGHRA, CDR2 YSYEKL. The CDR3 is 16 residues long. The V end was cut by 0 bases, the J end by 0 bases, with 10 bases between. DNA of the CDR3: TGCGCCAGCAGCCAAGAGACCTTCCCTAGCACAGATACGCAGTATTTT. Its protein is CASSQETFPSTDTQYF.

This clonotype was detected ten times or more. This chain links TRBV7-8 with TRBJ2-3, with D tentatively TRBD1 or TRBD2 (5 bases each). CDR3 size: 16 residues. CDR1 is SGHVS and CDR2 is FQNEAQ in the germline V gene. V was shortened by 5 bases and J by 2 bases, with 17 bases between the two germline ends. The chain's CDR3 is CASSPRAGRPTDTQYF. In DNA form, the CDR3 reads TGTGCCAGCAGCCCCAGGGCGGGCAGGCCCACAGATACGCAGTATTTT.

A few counts support this clonotype. The chain links TRBV15 to TRBJ1-4, with a tentative D call TRBD1 (5 bases). This CDR3 region has 17 residues. Germline CDR1 reads LNHNV; CDR2 reads YYDKDF (reference sequence). The V end was cut by 3 bases, the J end by 2 bases, with 16 bases between. The CDR3 nucleotides are TGTGCCACCAGCAGGCCCTTTGGGACGGGTACTAATGAAAAACTGTTTTTT. Its protein is CATSRPFGTGTNEKLFF.

The table lists this clonotype with many counts. This chain joins TRBV7-8 and TRBJ2-3; 10 bases line up with TRBD2. This CDR3 has 15 amino acids. V shed 4 bases, J shed 11 bases, and the junction held 12 bases outside the gene matches. Germline V gene sequence: CDR1 SGHVS, CDR2 FQNEAQ. This chain's CDR3 is CASSSQRGGRSEQYF. The CDR3 DNA reads as TGTGCCAGCAGCTCCCAGCGGGGGGGCCGGTCGGAGCAGTATTTT.

This clonotype was observed many times. This chain links TRBV6-4 with TRBJ2-2; TRBD2 matches 9 bases. The germline CDR1 and CDR2 sequences are MRHNA and SNTAGT. V lost 4 bases, J lost 3 bases, and 0 bases stayed unmatched. The CDR3 runs to 14 residues. The CDR3 region is CASSASGDTGELFF. The CDR3 DNA sequence: TGTGCCAGCAGTGCTAGCGGGGACACCGGGGAGCTGTTTTTT.